The 25 T cell receptor beta chains below were found in one sample sequenced in a study of blood T cell repertoires in COVID-19. The assay was immunoSEQ multiplex PCR, and TCRdb's table has in-frame clones only and misses some. Seen here are around 300,000 clones, roughly 88% observed once, and the top ten hold around 1%. Sequenced sample: PBMCs or T cells enriched from blood (not recorded which). These receptors originate from a woman in her thirties who had recovered from COVID-19.

The chain joins TRBV27 to TRBJ1-5; D not certain. Germline loops: CDR1 MNHEY, CDR2 SMNVEV (reference sequence). The CDR3 is made up of 13 amino acids. The germline V and J ends were trimmed by 4 bases and 7 bases, with 11 bases remaining between them. The CDR3 nucleotides are TGTGCCAGCAGTTACTCCGGGTCCCAGCCCCAGCATTTT. Residues: CASSYSGSQPQHF.

J is TRBJ2-1 and V is TRBV19; 14 nucleotides align to TRBD2. Germline values: CDR1 LNHDA, CDR2 SQIVND (reference sequence). Germline trimming cut 4 bases from V and 7 bases from J; bases unmatched to any gene: 15. There are 19 residues in the CDR3. CDR3 protein: CASSTGLAGAYLNLNEQFF. The CDR3 bases are TGTGCCAGTAGTACGGGACTAGCGGGAGCTTACCTTAATCTTAATGAGCAGTTCTTC.

This rearrangement joins TRBV11-3 to TRBJ1-1; D is undetermined. Trimming took 5 bases from V and 2 from J, leaving 15 bases between them. CDR3 length equals 15 residues. Germline values: CDR1 SGHNT, CDR2 YENEEA. The CDR3 region has the DNA TGTGCCAGCAGCCACTATATTACATCTAACACTGAAGCTTTCTTT. This sequence encodes CASSHYITSNTEAFF.

The chain links TRBV5-6 to TRBJ1-5; D is perhaps TRBD1 (5 bases). Trimming left V 3 bases short and J 7 bases short, with 8 bases between. CDR1 SGHDT and CDR2 YYEEEE come from the germline V gene. The CDR3 is 12 residues long. CDR3 coding DNA: TGTGCCAGCAGCTCCGGGGGACAGCCCCAGCATTTT. Translated, it gives CASSSGGQPQHF.

The table lists this clone with a count of one. The chain recombines TRBV9 with TRBJ2-3; the D gene is possibly TRBD1 (5 bases). From germline, CDR1 is SGDLS and CDR2 YYNGEE. The CDR3 covers 16 residues. V was pared by 0 bases and J by 1 base, with 12 bases between. The CDR3 nucleotides read TGTGCCAGCAGCGTAGGGGGCAGGGCCGGCACAGATACGCAGTATTTT. It is translated as CASSVGGRAGTDTQYF. Using reference TRBV9 and TRBJ2-3 for the parts outside the CDR3, the full variable domain is DSGVTQTPKHLITATGQRVTLRCSPRSGDLSVYWYQQSLDQGLQFLIQYYNGEERAKGNILERFSAQQFPDLHSELNLSSLELGDSALYFCASSVGGRAGTDTQYFGPGTRLTVL.

The chain combines TRBV5-1 with TRBJ2-6, with D possibly TRBD1 on 6 matching bases. CDR3 length: 17 amino acids. The germline gives CDR1 SGHRS, CDR2 YFSETQ. V gave up 3 bases and J gave up 0 bases, with 13 bases separating them. CDR3 sequence: CASSSQPGVSGANVLTF. The CDR3 DNA reads as TGCGCCAGCAGCTCTCAACCAGGGGTCTCTGGGGCCAACGTCCTGACTTTC.

The genes are TRBV7-8 and TRBJ1-1, with 7 bases matching TRBD1. The CDR3 covers 14 residues. The V and J ends lost 3 bases and 3 bases, in that order; junction bases with no gene match: 4. Per the germline V gene, CDR1 is SGHVS and CDR2 is FQNEAQ. This CDR3 reads CASSLRDSYTEAFF. The CDR3 DNA is TGTGCCAGCAGCTTGAGGGACAGTTACACTGAAGCTTTCTTT.

The V gene is TRBV6-5, the J gene TRBJ1-6; D is perhaps TRBD1 (5 bases). CDR3 length: 15 amino acids. The V gene's germline CDR1 is MNHEY and CDR2 SVGAGI. Trimming shortened V by 1 base and J by 4 bases, and 8 bases separated the two germline ends. The CDR3 reads CASSYLGGYNSPLHF. The CDR3, as DNA: TGTGCCAGCAGTTACTTGGGGGGGTATAATTCACCCCTCCACTTT.

This chain uses TRBV3-1 (or the pseudogene TRBV3-2) with TRBJ2-1; 7 bases line up with TRBD2. After removal of 0 bases from V and 4 bases from J, the junction contained 6 bases not matched to a gene. Germline assignment: CDR1 LGHDT and CDR2 YNNKEL (reference sequence). The length of the CDR3 is 16 residues. CDR3 in DNA: TGTGCCAGCAGCCAAGAGGTCGGGGGGATTTACAATGAGCAGTTCTTC. The encoded protein is CASSQEVGGIYNEQFF.

The chain joins TRBV2 to TRBJ1-4; D is unresolved. The V gene's germline CDR1 is SNHLY and CDR2 FYNNEI. Trimming removed 7 bases from V and 3 bases from J, with 12 bases in between. The CDR3 is 14 residues long. DNA for the CDR3: TGTGCCAGCAACCGGGGATCGGCTAATGAAAAACTGTTTTTT. It codes for CASNRGSANEKLFF.

The J gene is TRBJ2-5, the V gene TRBV7-9; D gene ambiguous. V lost 4 bases to trimming and J lost 1 base, with 4 bases between them. The germline gives CDR1 SEHNR, CDR2 FQNEAQ (reference sequence). CDR3 length: 12 amino acids. The CDR3 DNA follows: TGTGCCAGCAGCTCGGGCCAAGAGACCCAGTACTTC. Translation: CASSSGQETQYF.

The rearrangement links TRBV10-2 to TRBJ1-2; tentative D call: TRBD1 (5 bases). CDR1 and CDR2 (germline): WSHSY, SAAADI. Trimming removed 2 bases at V and 4 bases at J, with 11 bases between. The CDR3 is 14 residues long. CDR3 region: CASSEAGRGYGYTF. In DNA form, the CDR3 reads TGCGCCAGCAGTGAGGCGGGAAGGGGCTATGGCTACACCTTC.

This clone was found once. This chain joins TRBV19 and TRBJ1-2; 10 positions agree with TRBD1. The germline V gene encodes CDR1 LNHDA and CDR2 SQIVND (reference sequence). The CDR3 consists of 16 residues. J was trimmed by 2 bases and V by 8 bases; bases with no gene match: 11. The CDR3: CASQRRGDRGNYGYTF. The CDR3 region has the DNA TGTGCCAGTCAACGTAGGGGGGACAGGGGAAACTATGGCTACACCTTC.

The chain carries TRBV19 and TRBJ1-4; D not resolved. Germline assignment: CDR1 LNHDA and CDR2 SQIVND (reference sequence). V dropped 6 bases and J dropped 7 bases, with 9 bases sitting between them. This CDR3 has 12 residues. The CDR3 is CASSRVTEKLFF. For the CDR3, the DNA is TGTGCCAGTAGCCGGGTTACTGAAAAACTGTTTTTT.

The chain employs TRBV14 and TRBJ2-7; 7 bases are shared with TRBD1. The germline V gene encodes CDR1 SGHDN and CDR2 FVKESK. This CDR3 spans 14 amino acids. Trimming at V came to 0 bases and at J to 3 bases, leaving 2 bases not matched to a gene. CDR3 protein: CASSQEQGLYEQYF. CDR3 DNA sequence: TGTGCCAGCAGCCAAGAACAGGGGCTCTACGAGCAGTACTTC. Based on the CDR3 plus reference TRBV14 and TRBJ2-7, the full variable domain is EAGVTQFPSHSVIEKGQTVTLRCDPISGHDNLYWYRRVMGKEIKFLLHFVKESKQDESGMPNNRFLAERTGGTYSTLKVQPAELEDSGVYFCASSQEQGLYEQYFGPGTRLTVT.

The chain is built from TRBV7-2 and TRBJ2-4; 9 nucleotides align to TRBD2. This CDR3 spans 16 amino acids. Per germline, CDR1 SGHTA and CDR2 FQGNSA. The V gene end was trimmed by 2 bases and the J gene end by 5 bases; junction bases not matched to a gene: 7. CDR3 sequence: CASSLMRGGRENIQYF. CDR3 sequence (DNA): TGTGCCAGCAGCTTAATGCGGGGGGGCCGAGAAAACATTCAGTACTTC.

The V gene is TRBV5-6, the J gene TRBJ1-2, with a tentative D call TRBD1 (5 bases). V was pared by 0 bases and J by 6 bases, with 18 bases between. CDR1 and CDR2 from the germline V gene are SGHDT and YYEEEE. The CDR3 is 16 residues long. DNA of the CDR3: TGTGCCAGCAGCTTGGGAAGGGGATTAAGGTTGCATGGCTACACCTTC. Encoded protein: CASSLGRGLRLHGYTF.

CDR3 residues: CASSQASTSTDTQYF. CDR3 DNA sequence: TGCGCCAGCAGCCAAGCTTCCACTAGCACAGATACGCAGTATTTT. V is TRBV4-1 and J is TRBJ2-3; no definite D call. The CDR3 loop spans 15 amino acids. Per germline, CDR1 MGHRA and CDR2 YSYEKL. The V and J ends lost 1 base and 0 bases respectively, with 8 bases between them.

The chain joins TRBV7-2 to TRBJ2-1; possibly TRBD2 for D (6 bases). Germline CDR1 reads SGHTA; CDR2 reads FQGNSA. The CDR3 contains 15 residues. The V end was cut by 0 bases, the J end by 6 bases, with 12 bases between. The CDR3 DNA is TGTGCCAGCAGCTTAGCGTGGGGGGAAGTCAATGAGCAGTTCTTC. This translates into CASSLAWGEVNEQFF. The whole variable domain, remainder taken from reference TRBV7-2 and TRBJ2-1, is GAGVSQSPSNKVTEKGKDVELRCDPISGHTALYWYRQSLGQGLEFLIYFQGNSAPDKSGLPSDRFSAERTGGSVSTLTIQRTQQEDSAVYLCASSLAWGEVNEQFFGPGTRLTVL.

V gene TRBV28 combines with J gene TRBJ1-4, with 7 bases that match TRBD1. Germline assignment: CDR1 MDHEN and CDR2 SYDVKM. With V trimmed by 10 bases and J by 12 bases, 8 bases remained unmatched. CDR3 length: 11 amino acids. Here the CDR3 DNA reads TGTGCCACCTGGACAGGTGTAGAACTGTTTTTT. Translating gives CATWTGVELFF.

The chain carries TRBV7-3 and TRBJ2-1, with 9 bases fitting TRBD2. CDR3 length equals 17 residues. Trimming cost V 0 bases and J 2 bases; bases outside gene matches: 5. Germline lookup yields CDR1 SGHTA and CDR2 FQGTGA. The CDR3 nucleotides are TGTGCCAGCAGCTTAACCCTCGAGCGGGGGGCCTACAATGAGCAGTTCTTC. Translating it yields CASSLTLERGAYNEQFF.

The chain employs TRBV28 and TRBJ1-5; D gene ambiguous. Germline V gene data show CDR1 as MDHEN and CDR2 as SYDVKM. The V gene lost 8 bases and the J gene lost 1 base, with 12 bases spanning the gap. The CDR3 has 14 residues. The CDR3 sequence is CASVREVSNQPQHF. The CDR3 coding sequence is TGTGCCAGCGTCAGAGAGGTGAGCAATCAGCCCCAGCATTTT.

This clone appeared a single time. The chain recombines TRBV18 with TRBJ1-4; D might be TRBD1 (5 bases). The CDR3 extends over 15 amino acids. Germline CDR1 is KGHSH and CDR2 is LQKENI. Trimming removed 6 bases at V and 4 bases at J, with 15 bases between. The CDR3 spells CASSPGRELNEKLFF. As DNA, the CDR3 is TGTGCCAGCTCCCCGGGACGGGAGCTTAATGAAAAACTGTTTTTT.

This rearrangement joins TRBV25-1 to TRBJ2-4; D might be TRBD1 (6 bases). The CDR3 runs to 11 residues. Germline V CDR1 and CDR2: MGHDK, SYGVNS. The V and J ends lost 8 bases and 8 bases respectively, with 10 bases between them. CDR3 protein: CASAGAHIQYF. The CDR3 bases are TGTGCCAGCGCAGGGGCCCACATTCAGTACTTC.

The chain joins TRBV5-1 to TRBJ2-3; TRBD2 aligns across 8 bases. V trimming: 4 bases; J trimming: 5 bases; junction bases outside the gene matches: 12. The CDR3 is 16 amino acids. Germline V gene lookup returns CDR1 SGHRS and CDR2 YFSETQ. The CDR3 DNA follows: TGCGCCAGCAGCATCGCGGGGGGCCCATCGGTAGATACGCAGTATTTT. This sequence encodes CASSIAGGPSVDTQYF.